Each of the 30 T cell receptor beta chains below was sequenced from the same sample in a study of cytomegalovirus exposure and HLA in healthy donors. Primers for the PCR totalled 60 Vbeta and 13 Jbeta. The assay was immunoSEQ multiplex PCR, and TCRdb's table has in-frame clones only and misses some. Of approximately 68,000 clones detected, about three quarters appear once; the ten largest clones hold nearly 7.5%. What was sequenced was PBMCs. The receptors come from a woman in her 30s in good health and CMV-seropositive.

The V gene is TRBV10-3, the J gene TRBJ2-7; D unclear. From germline, CDR1 is ENHRY and CDR2 SYGVKD. V dropped 0 bases and J dropped 2 bases, with 14 bases sitting between them. The CDR3 sequence is 16 residues long. This chain's CDR3 is CAISESYRTETYEQYF. The CDR3, as DNA: TGTGCCATCAGTGAGTCTTATCGAACGGAGACCTACGAGCAGTACTTC.

J is TRBJ2-7 and V is TRBV29-1; D is undetermined. Trimming removed 4 bases at V and 3 bases at J, with 10 bases between. Germline V lookup: CDR1 SQVTM, CDR2 ANQGSEA. CDR3 length equals 12 residues. The DNA of the CDR3 is TGCAGCGTTGTTGGCCGTAACTACGAGCAGTACTTC. Translation gives CSVVGRNYEQYF.

The chain couples TRBV21-1 to TRBJ1-5; the table's D call of TRBD1 was not tested on the DNA. TRBV21-1 constitutes a pseudogene. This CDR3 region has 19 residues. Here the CDR3 DNA reads TGTGCCAGCAGCAAATCGGACAGGAGTGGGGTTTCGGGCAATCAGCCCCAGCATTTT. Protein: CASSKSDRSGVSGNQPQHF.

This clone occurred a few times. The chain is built from TRBV6-1 and TRBJ2-1; D is possibly TRBD2 (7 bases). Per the germline V gene, CDR1 is MNHNS and CDR2 is SASEGT. The length of the CDR3 is 14 residues. Trimming shortened V by 6 bases and J by 8 bases, and 17 bases separated the two germline ends. For the CDR3, the DNA is TGTGCCAGCAGGGGAGGGGGAGTAAGCGATGAGCAGTTCTTC. This sequence encodes CASRGGGVSDEQFF.

The chain uses TRBV4-3 and TRBJ1-3, with TRBD1 identical over 7 bases. This CDR3 is built from 15 residues. CDR1 and CDR2 (germline): LGHNA, YSLEER. The V and J ends lost 4 bases and 8 bases, in that order; junction bases with no gene match: 11. The CDR3 DNA sequence: TGCGCCAGCAGCCTAGAACAGGGGTTCCTTGACACCATATATTTT. It yields the protein CASSLEQGFLDTIYF.

The chain uses TRBV18 and TRBJ1-1; D is possibly TRBD1 (5 bases). Trimming removed 3 bases from V and 1 base from J, with 12 bases in between. This CDR3 has 15 amino acids. Germline assignment: CDR1 KGHSH and CDR2 LQKENI. The CDR3 reads CASSPIDSPNTEAFF. The CDR3 DNA reads TGTGCCAGCTCACCCATCGACAGCCCGAACACTGAAGCTTTCTTT.

The chain carries TRBV27 and TRBJ1-3; 9 bases line up with TRBD1. CDR1 and CDR2 from the germline V gene are MNHEY and SMNVEV (reference sequence). With 4 bases clipped from V and 0 bases from J, the junction kept 1 base outside the gene matches. There are 15 residues in the CDR3. The DNA for the CDR3 is TGTGCCAGCAGTTGGACAGGGGCCTCTGGAAACACCATATATTTT. Translating it yields CASSWTGASGNTIYF.

The chain recombines TRBV6-6 with TRBJ2-1, with TRBD2 identical over 14 bases. Germline loops: CDR1 MNHNY, CDR2 SVGAGI (reference sequence). V shed 6 bases and J 3 bases; nucleotides not matched to a gene: 1. The CDR3 consists of 15 residues. CDR3 residues: CASRGLAGDYNEQFF. DNA of the CDR3: TGTGCCAGCAGGGGACTAGCGGGAGACTACAATGAGCAGTTCTTC.

V is TRBV4-3 and J is TRBJ2-7, with 7 bases fitting TRBD2. The CDR3 contains 15 residues. Germline CDR1 LGHNA, CDR2 YSLEER. The V and J ends lost 4 bases and 3 bases, in that order; junction bases with no gene match: 9. CDR3 DNA sequence: TGCGCCAGCAGCCCGGCTAGCGGCGCCCTCTACGAGCAGTACTTC. Its protein product is CASSPASGALYEQYF.

This chain links TRBV21-1 with TRBJ1-1. TRBV21-1 is assigned pseudogene status. The CDR3 spans 11 residues. CDR3 nucleotides: TGTGCCAGCAGCGGCGGGGAAGAAGCTTTCTTT. This encodes CASSGGEEAFF.

The chain has TRBV29-1 and TRBJ2-5, with 8 nucleotides matching TRBD1. Near its end, the DNA agrees better with TRBJ2-7, so the J call may be wrong. Germline CDR1 reads SQVTM; CDR2 reads ANQGSEA. This CDR3 region has 13 residues. The CDR3 bases are TGCAGCGTTGGACAGGGGAGCTCCTACGAGCAGTACTTC. Its translation: CSVGQGSSYEQYF.

The CDR3 protein is CASSLSGDQETQYF. The CDR3 nucleotides read TGTGCCAGCAGTTTATCCGGGGACCAAGAGACCCAGTACTTC. The chain has TRBV27 and TRBJ2-5; D perhaps matches TRBD2 (5 bases). Per the germline V gene, CDR1 is MNHEY and CDR2 is SMNVEV (reference sequence). The CDR3 covers 14 residues. Trimming shortened V by 0 bases and J by 0 bases, and 5 bases separated the two germline ends.

This clone was seen a few times. The chain combines TRBV27 with TRBJ2-7; tentatively, D is TRBD1 (6 bases). The CDR3 is 16 residues long. From germline, CDR1 is MNHEY and CDR2 SMNVEV (reference sequence). V lost 6 bases to trimming and J lost 1 base, with 19 bases between them. CDR3 loop: CASSPLKGQPSYEQYF. In DNA form, the CDR3 reads TGTGCCAGCAGCCCCCTGAAAGGACAGCCGTCCTACGAGCAGTACTTC.

The rearrangement joins TRBV4-2 to TRBJ2-1, with 7 nucleotides matching TRBD2. After removal of 0 bases from V and 9 bases from J, the junction contained 5 bases not matched to a gene. CDR1 and CDR2 from the germline V gene are LGHNA and YNFKEQ. The length of the CDR3 is 14 residues. CDR3 nucleotide sequence: TGTGCCAGCAGCCAAGAGGGGAGCGGGACTGAGCAGTTCTTC. Translating gives CASSQEGSGTEQFF.

The rearrangement uses TRBV4-3 and TRBJ2-7, with 10 positions matching TRBD1. Trimming at V came to 4 bases and at J to 2 bases, leaving 2 bases not matched to a gene. Germline CDR1 LGHNA, CDR2 YSLEER. CDR3 size: 14 residues. The CDR3 DNA sequence: TGCGCCAGCAGCCCGGACAGGGGGACCTACGAGCAGTACTTC. It is translated as CASSPDRGTYEQYF.

This clone was seen just once. The rearrangement joins TRBV4-2 to TRBJ1-5; D unresolved. Germline V CDR1 and CDR2: LGHNA, YNFKEQ. The CDR3 is 18 amino acids. Deletions cut 1 base from V and 0 bases from J, with 16 bases between. CDR3 nucleotides: TGTGCCAGCAGCCAAGCGGCAGGTGGCAGGTTTAGCAATCAGCCCCAGCATTTT. Amino acid sequence: CASSQAAGGRFSNQPQHF.

The genes are TRBV7-9 and TRBJ2-1, with 12 bases that match TRBD2. With 1 base clipped from V and 8 bases from J, the junction kept 3 bases outside the gene matches. This CDR3 spans 15 amino acids. Looked up from germline, CDR1 is SEHNR and CDR2 is FQNEAQ (reference sequence). The CDR3 nucleotides read TGTGCCAGCAGCTTAGGACTAGCGGGAGTGGATGAGCAGTTCTTC. It yields the protein CASSLGLAGVDEQFF.

This chain uses TRBV5-6 with TRBJ2-5; the match to TRBD2 covers 14 bases. V shed 0 bases, J shed 5 bases, and the junction held 6 bases outside the gene matches. Germline lookup yields CDR1 SGHDT and CDR2 YYEEEE. There are 17 residues in the CDR3. For the CDR3, the DNA is TGTGCCAGCAGCTTGGAGGGGACTAGCGGGAGAGGGGAGACCCAGTACTTC. Encoded protein: CASSLEGTSGRGETQYF.

The V and J genes are TRBV11-2 and TRBJ2-7; 11 nucleotides align to TRBD2. CDR1 and CDR2 from the germline V gene are SGHAT and FQNNGV. This CDR3 has 16 residues. The ends lost 5 bases at V and 5 bases at J; junction bases unmatched: 11. The CDR3 protein is CASSPVAGGGFHEQYF. The CDR3, as DNA: TGTGCCAGCAGCCCTGTAGCGGGAGGGGGATTCCACGAGCAGTACTTC.

This clone occurred a few times. The chain has TRBV6-1 and TRBJ2-7, with 13 bases that match TRBD2. With 5 bases clipped from V and 5 bases from J, the junction kept 6 bases outside the gene matches. Germline V gene sequence: CDR1 MNHNS, CDR2 SASEGT. The CDR3 is made up of 15 amino acids. CDR3 sequence reads: CASSHRLAGGDEQYF. The CDR3 bases are TGTGCCAGCAGTCATCGACTAGCGGGAGGTGACGAGCAGTACTTC.

This chain links TRBV7-2 with TRBJ2-1; 9 bases fit TRBD2. The CDR3 sequence is 14 residues long. Looked up from germline, CDR1 is SGHTA and CDR2 is FQGNSA. Trimming removed 1 base from V and 9 bases from J; junction bases left unmatched: 4. The CDR3 sequence is CASSLGVAGVEQFF. CDR3 nucleotide sequence: TGTGCCAGCAGCTTAGGGGTAGCGGGAGTTGAGCAGTTCTTC.

The V and J genes are TRBV7-2 and TRBJ2-5; no definite D call. Germline V lookup: CDR1 SGHTA, CDR2 FQGNSA. Trimming shortened V by 3 bases and J by 5 bases, and 10 bases separated the two germline ends. The CDR3 runs 13 residues. CDR3 DNA sequence: TGTGCCAGCAGCTTCCTAGGATCGGAGACCCAGTACTTC. Translating gives CASSFLGSETQYF.

The chain employs TRBV30 and TRBJ2-2, with D perhaps matching TRBD2 (5 bases). The CDR3 runs 13 residues. Trimming cost V 0 bases and J 6 bases, with 8 bases left between them. The germline V gene has CDR1 GTSNPN and CDR2 SVGIG (reference sequence). The CDR3 here is CAWSVGGAGELFF. The CDR3 nucleotides are TGTGCCTGGAGTGTTGGAGGCGCCGGGGAGCTGTTTTTT.

The V call is TRBV2, the J call TRBJ2-7; the match to TRBD2 covers 7 bases. Trimming cost V 5 bases and J 0 bases; bases outside gene matches: 1. The germline gives CDR1 SNHLY, CDR2 FYNNEI. This CDR3 is 13 amino acids long. The CDR3 here is CASSWTSSYEQYF. The CDR3 bases are TGTGCCAGCAGTTGGACTAGCTCCTACGAGCAGTACTTC.

The gene calls are TRBV2 and TRBJ1-1; D gene uncertain. The germline V gene has CDR1 SNHLY and CDR2 FYNNEI. V gave up 3 bases and J gave up 6 bases, with 11 bases separating them. CDR3 length: 13 residues. CDR3 region: CASSDRRVAEAFF. The CDR3 DNA reads TGTGCCAGCAGTGACCGCCGAGTCGCTGAAGCTTTCTTT.

This chain joins TRBV5-6 and TRBJ1-3; 10 nucleotides line up with TRBD1. Germline lookup yields CDR1 SGHDT and CDR2 YYEEEE. V lost 2 bases to trimming and J lost 8 bases; unmatched junction nucleotides: 7. The CDR3 has 15 amino acids. CDR3 loop: CASSFGTGEFDTIYF. The CDR3 DNA reads TGTGCCAGCAGCTTTGGGACAGGGGAGTTTGACACCATATATTTT.

This rearrangement joins TRBV5-1 to TRBJ1-2; 7 bases agree with TRBD1. CDR1 and CDR2 from the germline V gene are SGHRS and YFSETQ. Trimming cost V 3 bases and J 7 bases; bases outside gene matches: 6. This CDR3 spans 13 amino acids. The CDR3 spells CASSSGQDFGYTF. Written as DNA, the CDR3 is TGCGCCAGCAGCTCCGGACAGGATTTTGGCTACACCTTC.

This chain joins TRBV4-3 and TRBJ1-2, with TRBD1 identical over 8 bases. Looked up from germline, CDR1 is LGHNA and CDR2 is YSLEER. V gave up 0 bases and J gave up 5 bases; unmatched junction bases: 8. This CDR3 is built from 16 residues. CDR3 DNA sequence: TGCGCCAGCAGCCAAGATAGGACAGGGTGGATATATGGCTACACCTTC. This sequence encodes CASSQDRTGWIYGYTF.

The J gene is TRBJ2-3, the V gene TRBV7-6, with D possibly being TRBD2 (6 bases). CDR3 length: 17 residues. Germline lookup yields CDR1 SGHVS and CDR2 FNYEAQ. The V and J ends lost 4 bases and 1 base respectively, with 18 bases between them. The DNA of the CDR3 is TGTGCCAGCAGCTCGCCCGCCGGGGCTAGCGGCACAGATACGCAGTATTTT. It specifies CASSSPAGASGTDTQYF.

The J gene is TRBJ2-7, the V gene TRBV27, with D tentatively TRBD2 (5 bases). The ends were cut back, 5 bases at V and 3 bases at J, with 14 bases in the middle. CDR1 and CDR2 from the germline V gene are MNHEY and SMNVEV (reference sequence). This CDR3 spans 14 amino acids. CDR3 sequence (DNA): TGTGCCAGCAGTGCCCGGTACAGCGGCTACGAGCAGTACTTC. Its protein is CASSARYSGYEQYF.